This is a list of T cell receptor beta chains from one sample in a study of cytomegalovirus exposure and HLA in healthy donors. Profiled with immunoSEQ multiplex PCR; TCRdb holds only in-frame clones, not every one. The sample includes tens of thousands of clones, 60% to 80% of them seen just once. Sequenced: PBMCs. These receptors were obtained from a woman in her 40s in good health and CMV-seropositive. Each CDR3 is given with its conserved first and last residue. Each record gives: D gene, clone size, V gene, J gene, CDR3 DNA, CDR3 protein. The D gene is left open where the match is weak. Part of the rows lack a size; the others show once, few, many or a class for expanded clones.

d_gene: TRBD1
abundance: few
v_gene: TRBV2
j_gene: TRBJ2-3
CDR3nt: TGTGCCAGCAGTGAATTGGGACAGCTTAGCACAGATACGCAGTATTTT
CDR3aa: CASSELGQLSTDTQYF

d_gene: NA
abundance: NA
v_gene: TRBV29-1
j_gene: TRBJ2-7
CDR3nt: TGCAGCGTCCGCAGGGGACACGAGCAGTACTTC
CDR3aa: CSVRRGHEQYF

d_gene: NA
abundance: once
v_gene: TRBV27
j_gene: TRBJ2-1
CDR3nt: TGTGCCAGCAGTTCCTTAGAGGACTGGTCCTACAATGAGCAGTTCTTC
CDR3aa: CASSSLEDWSYNEQFF

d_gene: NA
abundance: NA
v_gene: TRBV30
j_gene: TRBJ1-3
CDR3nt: TGTGCCTCGAGAGATCAAAGGGGGTCCCCTTCTGGAAACACCATATATTTT
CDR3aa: CASRDQRGSPSGNTIYF

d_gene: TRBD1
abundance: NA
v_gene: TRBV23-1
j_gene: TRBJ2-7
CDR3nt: TGCGCCAGCAGTCAGGGACAGGCGTCCTACGAGCAGTACTTC
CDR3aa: CASSQGQASYEQYF

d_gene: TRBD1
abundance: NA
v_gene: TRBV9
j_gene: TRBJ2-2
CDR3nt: TGTGCCAGCAGCGTAGTTGACAGGGGTACCGGGGAGCTGTTTTTT
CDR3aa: CASSVVDRGTGELFF

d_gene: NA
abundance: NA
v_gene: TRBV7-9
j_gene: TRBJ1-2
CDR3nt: TGTGCCAGCAGCTTAGTTGCGGGTCCTAGGGAGGGCTACACCTTC
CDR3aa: CASSLVAGPREGYTF

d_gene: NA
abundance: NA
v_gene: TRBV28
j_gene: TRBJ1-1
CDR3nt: TGTGCCAGCAGTTTATATCCAGGTAACCGAGCTTTCTTT
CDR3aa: CASSLYPGNRAFF

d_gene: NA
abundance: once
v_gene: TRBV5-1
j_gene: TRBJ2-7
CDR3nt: TGCGCCAGCAGCCCCCTGGATCGGAGCGAGCAGTACTTC
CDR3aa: CASSPLDRSEQYF

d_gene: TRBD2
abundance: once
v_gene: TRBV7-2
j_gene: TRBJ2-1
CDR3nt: TGTGCCAGCAGCTTAGCAGCGGGAGGACCGGATGAGCAGTTCTTC
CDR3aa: CASSLAAGGPDEQFF

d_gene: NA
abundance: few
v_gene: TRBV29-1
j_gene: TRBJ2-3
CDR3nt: TGCAGCCTCGGGGAAAGCACAGATACGCAGTATTTT
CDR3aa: CSLGESTDTQYF

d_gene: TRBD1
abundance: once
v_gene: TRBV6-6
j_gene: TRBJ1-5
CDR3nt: TGTGCCAGCACCCGGAGACAGGGACCAAACAATCAGCCCCAGCATTTT
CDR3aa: CASTRRQGPNNQPQHF

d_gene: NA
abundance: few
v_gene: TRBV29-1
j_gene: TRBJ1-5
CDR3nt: TGCAGCGCCCGGGACAAAAATCAGCCCCAGCATTTT
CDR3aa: CSARDKNQPQHF

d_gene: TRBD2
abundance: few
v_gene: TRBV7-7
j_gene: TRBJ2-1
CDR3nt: TGTGCCAGCAGCTCCGGAGCGCGGGGGGGTTTGAGCTCCTACAATGAGCAGTTCTTC
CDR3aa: CASSSGARGGLSSYNEQFF

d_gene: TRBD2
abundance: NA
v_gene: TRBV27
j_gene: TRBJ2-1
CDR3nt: TGTGCCAGCAGTTTATTAGCGGGGGGGCATAATGAGCAGTTCTTC
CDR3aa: CASSLLAGGHNEQFF

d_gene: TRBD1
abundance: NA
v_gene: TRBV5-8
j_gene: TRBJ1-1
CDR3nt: TGTGCCAGCAGCCGTGGACAGGGTAGGAGGGACACTGAAGCTTTCTTT
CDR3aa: CASSRGQGRRDTEAFF